Presented here are 15 T cell receptor beta chains from one specimen sequenced in a study of T cells after yellow fever vaccination. TCRdb analysed the 5' RACE reads with MiXCR anew, one entry per CDR3 protein. This table holds about 220,000 distinct CDR3 sequences, around 6.7% found once. The material was CD4+ T cells sorted from PBMCs, obtained on the day of the yellow fever booster vaccination. These TCRs come from a man aged 30-40 years who received the YFV17D yellow fever vaccine.

This clonotype was recorded at least ten times. This chain links TRBV20-1 with TRBJ2-7; 8 positions agree with TRBD2. The length of the CDR3 is 15 residues. CDR1 and CDR2 from the germline V gene are DFQATT and SNEGSKA (reference sequence). V lost 6 bases and J lost 2; bases outside the gene matches: 12. The CDR3 bases are TGCAGTGCAAGCCGGGGGAGCGGGAGTACCTACGAGCAGTACTTC. This encodes CSASRGSGSTYEQYF.

This chain joins TRBV29-1 and TRBJ2-3; D perhaps matches TRBD2 (5 bases). There are 13 residues in the CDR3. With 4 bases removed from V and 5 bases from J, the gap between germline ends came to 13 bases. CDR1 and CDR2 from the germline V gene are SQVTM and ANQGSEA. For the CDR3, the DNA is TGCAGCGTTGCAGGCGGGCCGGGAGATACGCAGTATTTT. This sequence encodes CSVAGGPGDTQYF.

V is TRBV20-1 and J is TRBJ1-4, with a tentative D call TRBD1 (5 bases). The CDR3 extends over 13 amino acids. Trimming cost V 0 bases and J 8 bases, with 10 bases left between them. Looked up from germline, CDR1 is DFQATT and CDR2 is SNEGSKA (reference sequence). CDR3 sequence reads: CSAREPGREKLFF. The CDR3 DNA sequence: TGCAGTGCTAGAGAACCGGGACGCGAAAAACTGTTTTTT.

This clonotype was seen a few times. CDR3 nucleotides: TGTGCCAGCAGTCAGAGAACCGGGGAGCTGTTTTTT. It codes for CASSQRTGELFF. The chain couples TRBV5-5 to TRBJ2-2; no definite D call. The V end lost 5 bases, the J end lost 5 bases, and 7 bases lay between the germline ends. Germline lookup yields CDR1 SGHKS and CDR2 YYEKEE (reference sequence). This CDR3 contains 12 residues.

Many counts were recorded for this clonotype. This chain joins TRBV24-1 and TRBJ2-1; 10 bases are shared with TRBD1. V lost 3 bases, J lost 6 bases, and 1 base stayed unmatched. This CDR3 spans 14 amino acids. Germline assignment: CDR1 KGHDR and CDR2 SFDVKD. The DNA of the CDR3 is TGTGCCACCAGTGATGGGACAGGGGTCAATGAGCAGTTCTTC. Its translation: CATSDGTGVNEQFF.

This clonotype was observed a handful of times. This rearrangement joins TRBV7-9 to TRBJ2-1, with 12 nucleotides matching TRBD2. The V segment lost 6 bases and the J segment 6 bases; nucleotides outside the gene matches: 6. The CDR3 is made up of 15 amino acids. Germline values: CDR1 SEHNR, CDR2 FQNEAQ (reference sequence). As DNA, the CDR3 is TGTGCCAGCAGGTCGACTAGCGGGAGTTCCAATGAGCAGTTCTTC. It codes for CASRSTSGSSNEQFF.

The chain is built from TRBV5-4 and TRBJ2-7; D may match TRBD1 or TRBD2 (6 bases each). Between the trimmed V and J ends, which lost 0 bases and 0 bases, there was a span of 10 bases. The germline V gene has CDR1 SGHNT and CDR2 YYREEE (reference sequence). The CDR3 extends over 15 amino acids. In DNA, the CDR3 is TGTGCCAGCAGCTTGGGGGGGGCTAGCTCCTACGAGCAGTACTTC. As protein: CASSLGGASSYEQYF.

V and J are TRBV12-3 or TRBV12-4 and TRBJ2-4; D call uncertain. Trimming stripped 3 bases from V and 0 bases from J, with 6 bases between. The CDR3 sequence is 14 residues long. CDR3 residues: CASSFGLAKNIQYF. Written as DNA, the CDR3 is TGTGCCAGCAGTTTCGGGTTAGCCAAAAACATTCAGTACTTC.

This clonotype was recorded a few times. The chain is built from TRBV20-1 and TRBJ2-7, with D tentatively TRBD1 (6 bases). The CDR3 runs to 11 residues. V lost 6 bases and J lost 4, with 10 bases in between. The germline V gene has CDR1 DFQATT and CDR2 SNEGSKA (reference sequence). CDR3 bases: TGCAGTGCGACGACAGGTTACGAGCAGTACTTC. This gives the protein CSATTGYEQYF.

This clonotype was observed a few times. DNA for the CDR3: TGTGCCAGCAGCCCCAGACTAGCGGGAGTGACCTACAATGAGCAGTTCTTC. Residues: CASSPRLAGVTYNEQFF. The chain carries TRBV3-1 and TRBJ2-1; 12 bases line up with TRBD2. The CDR3 runs 17 residues. Germline loops: CDR1 LGHDT, CDR2 YNNKEL (reference sequence). V trimming: 4 bases; J trimming: 2 bases; junction bases outside the gene matches: 6.

This chain joins TRBV10-3 and TRBJ1-2; D is undetermined. V was pared by 10 bases and J by 8 bases, with 17 bases between. The V gene's germline CDR1 is ENHRY and CDR2 SYGVKD. The CDR3 is 12 residues long. The CDR3 spells CASKLGSRGYTF. The CDR3 DNA sequence: TGTGCCAGCAAGTTAGGGTCACGGGGCTACACCTTC.

This clonotype was found a few times. The chain joins TRBV5-1 to TRBJ2-3; 7 bases are shared with TRBD2. The trim removed 0 bases at V and 4 bases at J, leaving 8 bases unmatched. The CDR3 extends over 16 amino acids. CDR1 and CDR2 (germline): SGHRS, YFSETQ. CDR3 bases: TGCGCCAGCAGCTTGGGGAACGGGAGGAGCGCAGATACGCAGTATTTT. This translates into CASSLGNGRSADTQYF.

This clonotype was detected many times. CDR3 residues: CASSLGTNYEQYF. The CDR3 region has the DNA TGTGCCAGCAGCTTAGGGACAAACTACGAGCAGTACTTC. The rearrangement joins TRBV7-9 to TRBJ2-7; D is possibly TRBD1 (5 bases). V was shortened by 1 base and J by 3 bases, with 7 bases between the two germline ends. The germline gives CDR1 SEHNR, CDR2 FQNEAQ (reference sequence). This CDR3 is 13 amino acids long.

The chain carries TRBV10-3 and TRBJ2-5; no clear D gene. Germline V gives CDR1 ENHRY, CDR2 SYGVKD. This CDR3 comprises 13 residues. Between the trimmed V and J ends, which lost 1 base and 5 bases, there was a span of 8 bases. CDR3 sequence reads: CAISEFEVETQYF. The CDR3 DNA reads as TGTGCCATCAGTGAGTTTGAAGTGGAGACCCAGTACTTC.

This clonotype was observed at least ten times. The gene calls are TRBV28 and TRBJ2-7, with unresolved D. V was shortened by 3 bases and J by 4 bases, with 7 bases between the two germline ends. CDR1 and CDR2 from the germline V gene are MDHEN and SYDVKM. This CDR3 has 12 residues. The chain's CDR3 is CASSFRRYEQYF. The CDR3 bases are TGTGCCAGCAGTTTTAGGCGTTACGAGCAGTACTTC.